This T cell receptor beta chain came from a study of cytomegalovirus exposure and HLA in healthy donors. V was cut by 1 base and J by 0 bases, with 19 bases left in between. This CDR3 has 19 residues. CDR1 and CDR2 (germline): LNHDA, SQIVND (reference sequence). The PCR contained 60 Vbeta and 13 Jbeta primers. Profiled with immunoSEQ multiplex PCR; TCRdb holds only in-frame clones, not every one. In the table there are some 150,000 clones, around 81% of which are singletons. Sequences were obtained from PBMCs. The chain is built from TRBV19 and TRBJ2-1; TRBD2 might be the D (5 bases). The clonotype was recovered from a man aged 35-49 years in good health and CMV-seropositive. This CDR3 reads CASSIVLSTAVSSYNEQFF. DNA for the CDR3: TGTGCCAGTAGTATAGTTTTATCTACAGCGGTGAGCTCCTACAATGAGCAGTTCTTC.